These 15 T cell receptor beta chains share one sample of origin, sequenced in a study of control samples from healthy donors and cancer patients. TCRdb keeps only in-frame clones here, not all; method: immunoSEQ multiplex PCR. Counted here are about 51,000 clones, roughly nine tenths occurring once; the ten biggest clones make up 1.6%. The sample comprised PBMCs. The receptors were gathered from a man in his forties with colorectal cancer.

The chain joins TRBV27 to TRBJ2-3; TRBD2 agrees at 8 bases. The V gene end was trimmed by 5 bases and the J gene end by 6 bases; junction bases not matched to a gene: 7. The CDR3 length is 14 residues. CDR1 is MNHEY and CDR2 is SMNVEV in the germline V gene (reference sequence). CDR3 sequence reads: CASSIGLAWDTQYF. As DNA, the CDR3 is TGTGCCAGCAGTATCGGACTAGCTTGGGATACGCAGTATTTT.

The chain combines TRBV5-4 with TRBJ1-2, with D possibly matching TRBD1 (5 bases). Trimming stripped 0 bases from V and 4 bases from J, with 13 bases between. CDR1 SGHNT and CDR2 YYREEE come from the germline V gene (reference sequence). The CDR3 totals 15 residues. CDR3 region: CASSLEGQGVYGYTF. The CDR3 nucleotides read TGTGCCAGCAGCTTGGAAGGGCAGGGCGTCTATGGCTACACCTTC.

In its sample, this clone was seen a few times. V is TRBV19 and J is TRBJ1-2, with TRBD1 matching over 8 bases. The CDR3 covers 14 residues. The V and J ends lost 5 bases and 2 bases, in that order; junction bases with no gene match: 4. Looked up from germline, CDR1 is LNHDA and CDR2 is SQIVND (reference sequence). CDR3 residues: CASSPRTGNYGYTF. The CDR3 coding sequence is TGTGCCAGTAGTCCTCGGACAGGGAACTATGGCTACACCTTC. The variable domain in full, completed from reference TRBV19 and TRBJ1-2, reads DGGITQSPKYLFRKEGQNVTLSCEQNLNHDAMYWYRQDPGQGLRLIYYSQIVNDFQKGDIAEGYSVSREKKESFPLTVTSAQKNPTAFYLCASSPRTGNYGYTFGSGTRLTVV.

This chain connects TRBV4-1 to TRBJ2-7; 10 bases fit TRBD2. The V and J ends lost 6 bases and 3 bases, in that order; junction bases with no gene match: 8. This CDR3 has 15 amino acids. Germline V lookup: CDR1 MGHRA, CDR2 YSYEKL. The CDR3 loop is CASSTIGTSVYEQYF. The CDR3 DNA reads TGCGCCAGCAGTACCATCGGGACTAGCGTCTACGAGCAGTACTTC.

CDR3 sequence reads: CASRGSNQPQHF. The CDR3, as DNA: TGTGCCAGCAGGGGTAGCAATCAGCCCCAGCATTTT. The genes are TRBV6-5 and TRBJ1-5, with D unresolved. The V end was cut by 6 bases, the J end by 0 bases, with 3 bases between. Germline CDR1 MNHEY, CDR2 SVGAGI. The CDR3 totals 12 residues.

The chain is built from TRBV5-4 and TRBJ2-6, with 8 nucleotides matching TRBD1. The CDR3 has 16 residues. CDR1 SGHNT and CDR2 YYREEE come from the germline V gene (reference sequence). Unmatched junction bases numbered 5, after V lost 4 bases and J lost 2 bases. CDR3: CASSVTGGTGANVLTF. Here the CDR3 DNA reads TGTGCCAGCAGCGTTACAGGGGGTACTGGGGCCAACGTCCTGACTTTC.

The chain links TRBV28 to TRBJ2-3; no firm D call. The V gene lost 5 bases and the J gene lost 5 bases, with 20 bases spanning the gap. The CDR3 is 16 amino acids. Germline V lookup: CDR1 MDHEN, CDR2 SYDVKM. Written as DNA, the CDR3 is TGTGCCAGCAGTCCCAGACTCCTTCAGGTCGTAGATACGCAGTATTTT. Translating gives CASSPRLLQVVDTQYF.

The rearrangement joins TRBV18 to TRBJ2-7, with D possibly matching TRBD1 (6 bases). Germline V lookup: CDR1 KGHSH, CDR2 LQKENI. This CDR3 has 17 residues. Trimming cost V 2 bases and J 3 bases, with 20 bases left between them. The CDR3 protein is CASSPTLGQGKVYEQYF. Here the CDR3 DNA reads TGTGCCAGCTCACCAACTCTCGGCCAGGGGAAGGTCTACGAGCAGTACTTC.

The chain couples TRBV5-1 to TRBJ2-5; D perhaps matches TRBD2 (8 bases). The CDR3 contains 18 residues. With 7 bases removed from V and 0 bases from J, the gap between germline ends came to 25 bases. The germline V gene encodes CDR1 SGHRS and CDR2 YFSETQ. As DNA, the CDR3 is TGCGCCAGCTGCCAGGGGGAAACTAGCGGCTGGTACCAAGAGACCCAGTACTTC. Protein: CASCQGETSGWYQETQYF.

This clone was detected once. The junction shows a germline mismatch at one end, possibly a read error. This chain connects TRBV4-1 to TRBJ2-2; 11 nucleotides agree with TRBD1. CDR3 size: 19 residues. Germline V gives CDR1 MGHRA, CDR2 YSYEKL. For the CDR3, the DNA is TGCGCCAGCAGCCAAGCTGGGACAGGGGGACACCTCGAACACCGGGGAGCTGTTTTT. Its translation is CASSQAGTGGHLEHRGAVF.

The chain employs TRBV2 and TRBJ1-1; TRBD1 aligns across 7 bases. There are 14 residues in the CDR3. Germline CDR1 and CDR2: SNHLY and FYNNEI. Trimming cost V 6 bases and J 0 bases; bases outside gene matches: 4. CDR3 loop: CASRRDSLNTEAFF. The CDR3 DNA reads TGTGCCAGCAGGAGGGACAGCCTGAACACTGAAGCTTTCTTT.

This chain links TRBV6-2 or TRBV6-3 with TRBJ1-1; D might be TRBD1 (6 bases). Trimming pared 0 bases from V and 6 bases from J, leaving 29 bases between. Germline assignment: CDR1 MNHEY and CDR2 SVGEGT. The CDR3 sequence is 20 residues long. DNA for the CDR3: TGTGCCAGCAGTTACTCGATATCATTACAGGTGCTCGCCGCAGGGGCTGAAGCTTTCTTT. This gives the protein CASSYSISLQVLAAGAEAFF.

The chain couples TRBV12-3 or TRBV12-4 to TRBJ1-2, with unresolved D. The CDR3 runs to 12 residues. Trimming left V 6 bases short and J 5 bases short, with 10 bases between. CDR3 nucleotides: TGTGCCAGCAGAATAGGCTCTTATGGCTACACCTTC. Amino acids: CASRIGSYGYTF.

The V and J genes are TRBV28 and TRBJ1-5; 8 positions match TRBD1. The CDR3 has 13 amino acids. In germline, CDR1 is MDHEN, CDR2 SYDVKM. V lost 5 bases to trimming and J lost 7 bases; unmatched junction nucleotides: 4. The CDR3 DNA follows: TGTGCCAGCAGTGGACAGGGAGGCCAGCCCCAGCATTTT. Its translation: CASSGQGGQPQHF.

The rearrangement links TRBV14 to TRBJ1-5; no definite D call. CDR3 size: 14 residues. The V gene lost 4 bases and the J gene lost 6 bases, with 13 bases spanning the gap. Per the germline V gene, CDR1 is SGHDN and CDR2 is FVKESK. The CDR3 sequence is CASSRPGVGQPQHF. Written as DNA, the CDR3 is TGTGCCAGCAGCCGACCAGGCGTGGGTCAGCCCCAGCATTTT.